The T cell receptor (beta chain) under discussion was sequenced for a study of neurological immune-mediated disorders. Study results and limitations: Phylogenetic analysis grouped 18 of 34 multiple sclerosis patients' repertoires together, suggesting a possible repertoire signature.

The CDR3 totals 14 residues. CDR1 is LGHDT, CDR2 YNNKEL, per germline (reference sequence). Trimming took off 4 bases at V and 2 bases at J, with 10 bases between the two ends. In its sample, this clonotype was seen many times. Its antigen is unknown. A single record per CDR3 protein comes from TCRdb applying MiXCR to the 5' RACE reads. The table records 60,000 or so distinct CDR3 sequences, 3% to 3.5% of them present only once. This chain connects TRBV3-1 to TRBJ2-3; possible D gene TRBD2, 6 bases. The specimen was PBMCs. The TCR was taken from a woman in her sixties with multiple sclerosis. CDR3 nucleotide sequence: TGTGCCAGCAGCCCCCGGGGGTACACAGATACGCAGTATTTT. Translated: CASSPRGYTDTQYF.